The subject of this entry is one TCR beta chain. The target antigen is unknown. The CDR3 is made up of 15 amino acids. In germline, CDR1 is LGHNA, CDR2 YSLEER. V shed 4 bases, J shed 3 bases, and the junction held 8 bases outside the gene matches. Profiled with immunoSEQ multiplex PCR; TCRdb holds only in-frame clones, not every one. The sample carries roughly 300,000 clones, roughly 89% recorded once. This record comes from a study of cytomegalovirus exposure and HLA in healthy donors. Study-wide results and caveats: In vitro confirmation showed three CMV-associated chains to be CMV antigen specific. Subsequent analysis showed first-cohort TCR clusters tending to co-occur in 120 validation repertoires. The majority of TCR sequences were rare, yet some public TCRs appeared in many donors.

The rearrangement links TRBV4-3 to TRBJ2-7, with 8 positions matching TRBD2. This clonotype was sampled from a woman aged 18-35 years in good health and CMV-seronegative. The sequencing input was PBMCs. The CDR3 sequence: CASSPRTSNYYEQYF. The CDR3 bases are TGCGCCAGCAGCCCACGGACTAGCAATTACTACGAGCAGTACTTC.